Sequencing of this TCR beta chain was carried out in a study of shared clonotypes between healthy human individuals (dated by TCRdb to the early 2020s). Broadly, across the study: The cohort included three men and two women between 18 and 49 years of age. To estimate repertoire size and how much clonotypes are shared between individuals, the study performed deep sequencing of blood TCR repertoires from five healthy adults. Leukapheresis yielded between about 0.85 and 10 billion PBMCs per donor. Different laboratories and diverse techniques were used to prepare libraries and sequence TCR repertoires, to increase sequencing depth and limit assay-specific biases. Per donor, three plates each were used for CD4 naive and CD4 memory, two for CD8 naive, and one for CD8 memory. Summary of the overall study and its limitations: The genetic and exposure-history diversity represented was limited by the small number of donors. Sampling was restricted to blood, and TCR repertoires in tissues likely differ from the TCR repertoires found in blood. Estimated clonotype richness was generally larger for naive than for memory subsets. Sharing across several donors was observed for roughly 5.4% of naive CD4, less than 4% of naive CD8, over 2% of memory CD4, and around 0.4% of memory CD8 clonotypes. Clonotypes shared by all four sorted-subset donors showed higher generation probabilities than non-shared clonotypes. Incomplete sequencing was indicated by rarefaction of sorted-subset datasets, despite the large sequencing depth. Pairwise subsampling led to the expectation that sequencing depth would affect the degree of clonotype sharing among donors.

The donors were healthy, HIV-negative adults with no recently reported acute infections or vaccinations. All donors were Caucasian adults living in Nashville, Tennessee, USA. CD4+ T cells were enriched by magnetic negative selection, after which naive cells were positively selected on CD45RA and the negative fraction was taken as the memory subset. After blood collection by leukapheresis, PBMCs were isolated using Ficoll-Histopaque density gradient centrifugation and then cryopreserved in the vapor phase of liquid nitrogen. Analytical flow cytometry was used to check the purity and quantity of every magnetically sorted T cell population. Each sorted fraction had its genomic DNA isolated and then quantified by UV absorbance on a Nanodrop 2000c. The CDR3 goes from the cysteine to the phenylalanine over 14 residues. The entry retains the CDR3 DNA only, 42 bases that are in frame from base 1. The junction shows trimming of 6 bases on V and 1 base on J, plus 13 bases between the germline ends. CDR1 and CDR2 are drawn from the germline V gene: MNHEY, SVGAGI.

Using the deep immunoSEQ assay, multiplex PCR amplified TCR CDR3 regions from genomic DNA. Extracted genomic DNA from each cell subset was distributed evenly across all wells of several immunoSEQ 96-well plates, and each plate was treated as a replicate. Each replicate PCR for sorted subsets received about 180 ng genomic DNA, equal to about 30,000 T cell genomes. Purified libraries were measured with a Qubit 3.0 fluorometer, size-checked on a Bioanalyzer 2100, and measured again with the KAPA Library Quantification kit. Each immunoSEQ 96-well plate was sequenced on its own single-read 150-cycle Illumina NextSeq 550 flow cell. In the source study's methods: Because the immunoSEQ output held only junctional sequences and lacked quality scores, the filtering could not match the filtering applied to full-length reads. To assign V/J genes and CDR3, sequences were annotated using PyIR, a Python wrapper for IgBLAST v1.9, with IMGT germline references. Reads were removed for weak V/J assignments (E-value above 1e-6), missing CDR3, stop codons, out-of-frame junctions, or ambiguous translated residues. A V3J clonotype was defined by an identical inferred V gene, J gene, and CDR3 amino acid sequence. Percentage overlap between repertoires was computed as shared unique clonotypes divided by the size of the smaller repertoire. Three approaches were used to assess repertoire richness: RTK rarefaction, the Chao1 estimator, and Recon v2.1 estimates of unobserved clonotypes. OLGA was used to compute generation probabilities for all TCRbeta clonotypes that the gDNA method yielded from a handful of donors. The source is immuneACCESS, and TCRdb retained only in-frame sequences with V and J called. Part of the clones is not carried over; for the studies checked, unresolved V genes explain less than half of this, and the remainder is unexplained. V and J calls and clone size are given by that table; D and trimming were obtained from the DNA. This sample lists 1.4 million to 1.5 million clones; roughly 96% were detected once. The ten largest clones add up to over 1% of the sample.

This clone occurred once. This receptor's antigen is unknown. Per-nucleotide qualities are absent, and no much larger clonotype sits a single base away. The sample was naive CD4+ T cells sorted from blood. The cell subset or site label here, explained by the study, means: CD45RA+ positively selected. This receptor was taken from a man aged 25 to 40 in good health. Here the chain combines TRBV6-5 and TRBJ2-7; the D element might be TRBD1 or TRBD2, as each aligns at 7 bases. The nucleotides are TGTGCCAGCAGGTCAGGGGGGGGTTCCTACGAGCAGTACTTC. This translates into CASRSGGGSYEQYF.